Presented here are 26 T cell receptor beta chains from one specimen sequenced in a study of T cells in Graves' hyperthyroidism and ophthalmopathy. Researchers amplified the TCR beta CDR3 regions from RNA transcripts. First-round RT-PCR targeting the TCR CDR3 was performed with the HTBI primer set. TCRdb passed the multiplex PCR reads through MiXCR, listing each CDR3 protein once. The sample yields 470,000 or so distinct CDR3 sequences, less than 25% seen once. The sequencing input was blood. These receptors came from a man aged 18 to 29 with Graves' hyperthyroidism.

This clonotype was detected only a few times. V is TRBV6-2 or TRBV6-3 and J is TRBJ1-5; 7 bases align to TRBD1. V lost 2 bases to trimming and J lost 1 base; unmatched junction nucleotides: 2. Germline assignment: CDR1 MNHEY and CDR2 SVGEGT. The CDR3 runs 15 residues. DNA of the CDR3: TGTGCCAGCAGTTACACGGGACAGAGCAATCAGCCCCAGCATTTT. This sequence encodes CASSYTGQSNQPQHF.

This clonotype was seen more than once but under ten times. V is TRBV24-1 and J is TRBJ2-4; a possible D gene is TRBD1 (6 bases). CDR1 and CDR2 from the germline V gene are KGHDR and SFDVKD. This CDR3 contains 13 residues. Between the trimmed V and J ends, which lost 6 bases and 1 base, there was a span of 6 bases. The CDR3 spells CATSQGAKNIQYF. The CDR3 nucleotides are TGTGCCACCAGTCAGGGGGCCAAAAACATTCAGTACTTC.

In its sample, this clonotype was seen a few times. The chain carries TRBV4-1 and TRBJ2-7; D uncertain. In germline, CDR1 is MGHRA, CDR2 YSYEKL. V was pared by 0 bases and J by 7 bases, with 16 bases between. The CDR3 covers 15 residues. CDR3 nucleotides: TGCGCCAGCAGCCAAGATCTTGTCGGTTCTGGGGAGCAGTACTTC. It codes for CASSQDLVGSGEQYF.

At least ten counts were recorded for this clonotype. This chain links TRBV6-1 with TRBJ1-1; D may be TRBD1 (6 bases). This CDR3 region has 15 residues. The germline CDR1 and CDR2 sequences are MNHNS and SASEGT. The V end was cut by 7 bases, the J end by 4 bases, with 19 bases between. CDR3 in DNA: TGTGCCAGCACCCTATTGGAGGGGGAGGGCACTGAAGCTTTCTTT. Residues: CASTLLEGEGTEAFF.

The J gene is TRBJ2-2, the V gene TRBV5-1, with D perhaps matching TRBD1 (5 bases). Germline-derived CDR1 and CDR2 are SGHRS and YFSETQ. Between the trimmed V and J ends, which lost 8 bases and 3 bases, there was a span of 11 bases. The CDR3 runs to 13 residues. The CDR3 region is CASRRGDTGELFF. CDR3 DNA sequence: TGCGCCAGTAGAAGGGGCGACACCGGGGAGCTGTTTTTT.

This clonotype was seen a few times. A much larger clone differs by one base, so this may be a read error. The chain combines TRBV24-1 with TRBJ1-2; D remains ambiguous. Trimming took 2 bases from V and 0 from J, leaving 0 bases between them. Germline V gives CDR1 KGHDR, CDR2 SFDVKD. This CDR3 spans 12 amino acids. CDR3 in amino acids: CATSDSNYGYTF. The CDR3 DNA sequence: TGTGCCACCAGTGATTCTAACTATGGCTACACCTTC.

This clonotype was recorded many times. This chain uses TRBV2 with TRBJ1-1; D ambiguous. This CDR3 is built from 11 residues. Germline CDR1 and CDR2: SNHLY and FYNNEI. The V and J ends lost 3 bases and 6 bases respectively, with 5 bases between them. CDR3 sequence reads: CASSERPEAFF. CDR3 DNA sequence: TGTGCCAGCAGTGAGAGGCCTGAAGCTTTCTTT.

The chain joins TRBV20-1 to TRBJ2-7; 9 bases are shared with TRBD2. Per germline, CDR1 DFQATT and CDR2 SNEGSKA (reference sequence). V shed 5 bases, J shed 3 bases, and the junction held 11 bases outside the gene matches. The CDR3 has 15 amino acids. CDR3 sequence reads: CSALLLAGIYYEQYF. Here the CDR3 DNA reads TGCAGTGCTCTTCTTCTAGCGGGGATATACTACGAGCAGTACTTC.

This clonotype has at least ten counts. The V call is TRBV7-2, the J call TRBJ1-2, with 8 bases that match TRBD1. Per the germline V gene, CDR1 is SGHTA and CDR2 is FQGNSA. This CDR3 has 14 residues. V trimming: 1 base; J trimming: 7 bases; junction bases outside the gene matches: 5. Here the CDR3 reads CASSLGQGQGGYTF. The CDR3 DNA reads TGTGCCAGCAGCTTAGGACAGGGGCAGGGTGGCTACACCTTC.

Ten or more counts support this clonotype. This chain joins TRBV20-1 and TRBJ2-7; TRBD2 agrees at 11 bases. The V gene's germline CDR1 is DFQATT and CDR2 SNEGSKA (reference sequence). This CDR3 spans 16 amino acids. V was clipped by 8 bases and J by 0 bases; unmatched bases: 12. The CDR3 reads CSFRLAGSSPSYEQYF. The DNA of the CDR3 is TGCAGTTTTAGACTAGCGGGGTCCTCCCCCTCCTACGAGCAGTACTTC.

The chain couples TRBV12-3 or TRBV12-4 to TRBJ1-2; TRBD1 matches at 9 bases. CDR3 length: 16 residues. Trimming took 6 bases from V and 4 from J; bases not matched to a gene: 12. CDR3: CASRTSGQGTIYGYTF. The CDR3 region has the DNA TGTGCCAGCAGGACCAGCGGACAGGGGACCATCTATGGCTACACCTTC.

The table lists this clonotype with a few counts. The DNA for the CDR3 is TGTGCCAGCAGTCGTGGGACAGGGGAAATGGCGTTCGGTCAGCCCCAGCATTTT. Residues: CASSRGTGEMAFGQPQHF. The genes are TRBV12-3 or TRBV12-4 and TRBJ1-5; 10 bases map to TRBD1. The V segment lost 5 bases and the J segment 6 bases; nucleotides outside the gene matches: 16. CDR3 length equals 18 residues.

V and J are TRBV30 and TRBJ2-7; D unclear. Per germline, CDR1 GTSNPN and CDR2 SVGIG (reference sequence). V was trimmed by 3 bases and J by 7 bases, leaving 10 bases between them. The CDR3 runs 11 residues. DNA for the CDR3: TGTGCCTGGAGCGATCCGTGGGAGCAGTACTTC. This translates into CAWSDPWEQYF.

The rearrangement uses TRBV6-1 and TRBJ2-2; D gene unclear. Germline loops: CDR1 MNHNS, CDR2 SASEGT. The length of the CDR3 is 14 residues. With 6 bases removed from V and 3 bases from J, the gap between germline ends came to 11 bases. Here the CDR3 DNA reads TGTGCCAGCAGGGACCTTGGTCACACCGGGGAGCTGTTTTTT. Its translation: CASRDLGHTGELFF.

The chain recombines TRBV6-2 or TRBV6-3 with TRBJ2-6; D is unclear. Germline lookup yields CDR1 MNHEY and CDR2 SVGEGT. V was trimmed by 7 bases and J by 0 bases, leaving 10 bases between them. This CDR3 is 15 amino acids long. The CDR3 sequence is CASKQTPSGANVLTF. The CDR3 bases are TGTGCCAGCAAACAGACCCCCTCTGGGGCCAACGTCCTGACTTTC.

This clonotype was seen more than once but under ten times. The V gene is TRBV28, the J gene TRBJ1-2; D gene ambiguous. Germline V gene data show CDR1 as MDHEN and CDR2 as SYDVKM. There are 11 residues in the CDR3. V was shortened by 6 bases and J by 7 bases, with 9 bases between the two germline ends. CDR3 sequence (DNA): TGTGCCAGCAGCCCGCGATCTGGCTACACCTTC. Translation gives CASSPRSGYTF.

This sequence joins TRBV6-1 and TRBJ2-5, with TRBD2 matching over 10 bases. The CDR3 sequence is 15 residues long. Germline values: CDR1 MNHNS, CDR2 SASEGT. J lost 1 base, V lost 6 bases, and 5 bases had no gene match. The CDR3 region has the DNA TGTGCCAGCAGGAGGCAGCGGGAGGGCCAAGAGACCCAGTACTTC. Amino acid sequence: CASRRQREGQETQYF.

At least ten counts were recorded for this clonotype. This chain uses TRBV29-1 with TRBJ2-7, with a possible D match to TRBD2 (6 bases). The V end was cut by 7 bases, the J end by 6 bases, with 13 bases between. CDR3 length: 11 amino acids. Germline lookup yields CDR1 SQVTM and CDR2 ANQGSEA. CDR3 sequence: CSAREFGEQYF. CDR3 coding DNA: TGCAGCGCCCGGGAGTTCGGCGAGCAGTACTTC.

This clonotype was detected many times. J is TRBJ2-7 and V is TRBV12-5; D remains unclear. CDR1 LGHNT and CDR2 FRNRAP come from the germline V gene. Trimming took 6 bases from V and 2 from J, leaving 11 bases between them. The CDR3 length is 13 residues. The CDR3, as DNA: TGTGCTAGTGGCCCCCAGTTCACCTACGAGCAGTACTTC. It yields the protein CASGPQFTYEQYF.

This clonotype was counted ten times or more. The chain is built from TRBV27 and TRBJ1-1; D is possibly TRBD1 (6 bases). Germline assignment: CDR1 MNHEY and CDR2 SMNVEV (reference sequence). The CDR3 is 13 residues long. Trimming shortened V by 8 bases and J by 4 bases, and 14 bases separated the two germline ends. The CDR3 loop reads CASGFTGSTEAFF. The CDR3 DNA is TGTGCCAGCGGCTTTACAGGGAGCACTGAAGCTTTCTTT.

This clonotype came up many times. V and J are TRBV6-1 and TRBJ2-5; the match to TRBD1 covers 11 bases. CDR1 and CDR2 from the germline V gene are MNHNS and SASEGT. V lost 5 bases and J lost 6; bases outside the gene matches: 8. The CDR3 contains 15 residues. This CDR3 reads CASSHGQGAGKTQYF. The CDR3 coding sequence is TGTGCCAGCAGTCATGGACAGGGGGCTGGTAAGACCCAGTACTTC.

This clonotype occurred many times. V gene TRBV6-1 combines with J gene TRBJ2-2, with D uncertain. Trimming took 7 bases from V and 6 from J, leaving 15 bases between them. CDR1 and CDR2 (germline): MNHNS, SASEGT. This CDR3 is built from 14 residues. CDR3 amino acids: CASTLSDRPGELFF. The DNA of the CDR3 is TGTGCCAGCACTCTCTCCGACCGTCCCGGGGAGCTGTTTTTT.

As regards this clonotype: A clone one base away is much larger, so this may be a read error. CDR3 in amino acids: CACRNGWSPEAFF. In DNA form, the CDR3 reads TGCGCCTGCAGGAACGGGTGGTCCCCTGAAGCTTTCTTT. This sequence joins TRBV10-2 and TRBJ1-1, with D uncertain. This CDR3 region has 13 residues. CDR1 and CDR2 from the germline V gene are WSHSY and SAAADI.

This clonotype appeared many times. This rearrangement joins TRBV20-1 to TRBJ2-7; 10 nucleotides align to TRBD2. Per germline, CDR1 DFQATT and CDR2 SNEGSKA (reference sequence). The CDR3 covers 15 residues. After removal of 4 bases from V and 4 bases from J, the junction contained 10 bases not matched to a gene. The DNA for the CDR3 is TGCAGTGCTAAATTCTCGGTAGCGGGGGGTTACGAGCAGTACTTC. Translation: CSAKFSVAGGYEQYF.

A remark on this clonotype: A read error may produce the germline difference seen at one junction end. In DNA form, the CDR3 reads TGTACCAGCAGCTTACGTCAAGATTGGGGCTACACCTTC. Protein: CTSSLRQDWGYTF. The chain has TRBV7-6 and TRBJ1-2; D gene unclear. There are 13 residues in the CDR3. Per the germline V gene, CDR1 is SGHVS and CDR2 is FNYEAQ.

This clonotype has at least ten counts. This chain uses TRBV6-1 with TRBJ1-1, with 7 bases aligning to TRBD1. Trimming cost V 6 bases and J 4 bases; bases outside gene matches: 11. This CDR3 comprises 15 residues. The germline V gene encodes CDR1 MNHNS and CDR2 SASEGT. The CDR3 DNA reads as TGTGCCAGCAGAGGGGGGACAGATGAAACCACTGAAGCTTTCTTT. It specifies CASRGGTDETTEAFF.